A single sample is the source of the 21 T cell receptor beta chains below, sequenced in a study of T-cell reconstitution after alpha-beta-depleted transplantation in children. Unique molecular identifiers featured in how the TCRbeta library was prepared. Each CDR3 protein gets one entry after TCRdb re-called the PCR reads with MiXCR. Of around 530,000 distinct CDR3 sequences listed, about 30% are singletons. The sample was PBMCs from the stem cell graft donor, taken from the stem cell graft. The receptors originated from a human donor who donated a stem cell graft to a child with aplastic anemia.

This clonotype occurred a few times. Here the CDR3 reads CSVTGGGMNTEAFF. The DNA for the CDR3 is TGCAGCGTCACCGGGGGGGGCATGAACACTGAAGCTTTCTTT. The chain employs TRBV29-1 and TRBJ1-1, with D possibly matching TRBD1 (6 bases). Germline CDR1 reads SQVTM; CDR2 reads ANQGSEA. The CDR3 consists of 14 residues. Trimming removed 6 bases at V and 0 bases at J, with 14 bases between. Drawing the rest from reference TRBV29-1 and TRBJ1-1, the complete variable domain is SAVISQKPSRDICQRGTSLTIQCQVDSQVTMMFWYRQQPGQSLTLIATANQGSEATYESGFVIDKFPISRPNLTFSTLTVSNMSPEDSSIYLCSVTGGGMNTEAFFGQGTRLTVV.

The rearrangement uses TRBV3-1 and TRBJ1-1; no clear D. From germline, CDR1 is LGHDT and CDR2 YNNKEL (reference sequence). The V end lost 1 base, the J end lost 7 bases, and 13 bases lay between the germline ends. There are 14 residues in the CDR3. The CDR3 DNA sequence: TGTGCCAGCAGCCAAGGATTTTCGGGTTTTGAAGCTTTCTTT. It translates to CASSQGFSGFEAFF.

V usage is TRBV4-2 and J usage is TRBJ2-3; 8 bases fit TRBD2. Looked up from germline, CDR1 is LGHNA and CDR2 is YNFKEQ. The J segment lost 0 bases and the V segment lost 1 base, leaving 9 bases of the junction unmatched. CDR3 length: 18 amino acids. The CDR3 here is CASSQVGTRWDSTDTQYF. The DNA for the CDR3 is TGTGCCAGCAGCCAAGTTGGGACTAGGTGGGATAGCACAGATACGCAGTATTTT.

The chain employs TRBV7-2 and TRBJ1-2; no clear D. The CDR3 is made up of 14 amino acids. The V end was cut by 5 bases, the J end by 1 base, with 11 bases between. Germline assignment: CDR1 SGHTA and CDR2 FQGNSA. CDR3 sequence reads: CASSAYTYNYGYTF. The CDR3 DNA sequence: TGTGCCAGCAGCGCCTATACCTATAACTATGGCTACACCTTC.

This clonotype was observed a handful of times. The chain couples TRBV15 to TRBJ2-1; D might be TRBD2 (6 bases). Deletions cut 1 base from V and 11 bases from J, with 12 bases between. The CDR3 loop spans 13 amino acids. Germline CDR1 and CDR2: LNHNV and YYDKDF (reference sequence). The CDR3 protein is CATSRGGRTQQFF. The CDR3, as DNA: TGTGCCACCAGCAGAGGAGGGAGGACCCAGCAGTTCTTC.

J is TRBJ2-6 and V is TRBV5-1; D not certain. CDR1 is SGHRS, CDR2 YFSETQ, per germline. The V end was cut by 0 bases, the J end by 0 bases, with 4 bases between. The CDR3 length is 15 residues. The CDR3 nucleotides read TGCGCCAGCAGCTTGGCAGACTCTGGGGCCAACGTCCTGACTTTC. It encodes CASSLADSGANVLTF.

The chain joins TRBV15 to TRBJ2-7; D remains unclear. The V gene's germline CDR1 is LNHNV and CDR2 YYDKDF (reference sequence). V lost 0 bases to trimming and J lost 1 base, with 4 bases between them. The CDR3 contains 13 residues. CDR3 DNA sequence: TGTGCCACCAGCAGAGACTGGTCCTACGAGCAGTACGTC. Protein sequence: CATSRDWSYEQYV.

J is TRBJ1-2 and V is TRBV29-1; 8 bases agree with TRBD1. The CDR3 consists of 11 residues. Germline V lookup: CDR1 SQVTM, CDR2 ANQGSEA. Trimming cost V 5 bases and J 7 bases; bases outside gene matches: 3. The CDR3, as DNA: TGCAGCGTTCCAGGGGGCCGTGGCTACACCTTC. This translates into CSVPGGRGYTF.

This clonotype has just a few counts. In DNA form, the CDR3 reads TGTGCCAGCGGAAGGACGGGGACCTATAGCAATCAGCCCCAGCATTTT. Protein product: CASGRTGTYSNQPQHF. V and J are TRBV6-1 and TRBJ1-5, with D possibly TRBD1 on 5 matching bases. Germline V gene data show CDR1 as MNHNS and CDR2 as SASEGT. V lost 8 bases and J lost 0, with 17 bases in between. The CDR3 is 16 amino acids.

This chain joins TRBV9 and TRBJ2-7; 7 bases match TRBD2. V trimming: 0 bases; J trimming: 1 base; junction bases outside the gene matches: 4. Germline V gene data show CDR1 as SGDLS and CDR2 as YYNGEE. CDR3 length equals 15 residues. DNA of the CDR3: TGTGCCAGCAGCGTAGCTCCGGGAGGATCCTACGAGCAGTACTTC. It codes for CASSVAPGGSYEQYF.

This chain connects TRBV7-6 to TRBJ2-1; D not resolved. CDR1 and CDR2 from the germline V gene are SGHVS and FNYEAQ. CDR3 length: 13 residues. V shed 4 bases and J shed 2 bases, with 6 bases lying between them. CDR3 sequence (DNA): TGTGCCAGCAGCTGGTCCCCCTACAATGAGCAGTTCTTC. Residues: CASSWSPYNEQFF.

V gene TRBV11-3 combines with J gene TRBJ2-1, with D perhaps assigned TRBD1 or TRBD2 (5 bases each). This CDR3 contains 13 residues. V lost 4 bases and J lost 10, with 14 bases in between. Germline CDR1 SGHNT, CDR2 YENEEA. CDR3 sequence reads: CASSWDLRSEQFF. As DNA, the CDR3 is TGTGCCAGCAGCTGGGACCTGCGATCCGAGCAGTTCTTC.

This clonotype was counted between two and nine times. The gene calls are TRBV6-2 or TRBV6-3 and TRBJ1-2; possible D gene TRBD1, 6 bases. Germline V lookup: CDR1 MNHEY, CDR2 SVGEGT. Trimming pared 7 bases from V and 2 bases from J, leaving 11 bases between. The CDR3 contains 13 residues. In DNA form, the CDR3 reads TGTGCCAGCACCTCAACAGGGAACTATGGCTACACCTTC. Translation: CASTSTGNYGYTF.

A few counts support this clonotype. The V and J genes are TRBV20-1 and TRBJ2-5; D is possibly TRBD2 (5 bases). The germline V gene encodes CDR1 DFQATT and CDR2 SNEGSKA (reference sequence). The CDR3 is 15 amino acids. V dropped 0 bases and J dropped 6 bases, with 17 bases sitting between them. In nucleotides, the CDR3 is TGCAGTGCTAGAGATCAGGTTCGCTCGGGGAAGACCCAGTACTTC. This sequence encodes CSARDQVRSGKTQYF.

The chain is built from TRBV24-1 and TRBJ1-2; the D is unclear. V dropped 9 bases and J dropped 7 bases, with 14 bases sitting between them. The CDR3 has 12 residues. Germline V gene lookup returns CDR1 KGHDR and CDR2 SFDVKD. The CDR3 nucleotides read TGTGCCACCGGTAACCCAGGCGGTGGCTACACCTTC. It codes for CATGNPGGGYTF.

This chain joins TRBV12-3 or TRBV12-4 and TRBJ1-5; 10 nucleotides agree with TRBD1. With 2 bases clipped from V and 7 bases from J, the junction kept 5 bases outside the gene matches. This CDR3 spans 15 amino acids. The CDR3 region is CASSLTGTGEQPQHF. Here the CDR3 DNA reads TGTGCCAGCAGTTTAACCGGGACAGGGGAACAGCCCCAGCATTTT.

The rearrangement uses TRBV7-3 and TRBJ2-2, with 9 bases fitting TRBD1. The germline V gene encodes CDR1 SGHTA and CDR2 FQGTGA. The ends lost 6 bases at V and 5 bases at J; junction bases unmatched: 7. This CDR3 spans 15 amino acids. CDR3 in DNA: TGTGCCAGCAGATCCGGACAGGGGAAGACCGGGGAGCTGTTTTTT. This sequence encodes CASRSGQGKTGELFF.

This clonotype appeared a few times. The gene calls are TRBV12-3 or TRBV12-4 and TRBJ2-2, with D tentatively TRBD2 (5 bases). The CDR3 is made up of 13 amino acids. V was shortened by 7 bases and J by 1 base, with 7 bases between the two germline ends. The CDR3, as DNA: TGTGCCAGCAAAGGAGGGAACACCGGGGAGCTGTTTTTT. Translating it yields CASKGGNTGELFF.

This clonotype was observed a few times. The genes are TRBV7-2 and TRBJ1-5, with TRBD1 identical over 8 bases. V was pared by 6 bases and J by 8 bases, with 9 bases of the junction left unmatched. Per the germline V gene, CDR1 is SGHTA and CDR2 is FQGNSA. CDR3 length: 14 amino acids. CDR3 DNA: TGTGCCAGCAGTTGGGACGACAGGGGAAAGCCCCAGCATTTT. Amino acid sequence: CASSWDDRGKPQHF.

The chain has TRBV5-1 and TRBJ1-5, with a possible D match to TRBD1 (5 bases). The CDR3 has 16 residues. The germline V gene has CDR1 SGHRS and CDR2 YFSETQ. V dropped 4 bases and J dropped 6 bases, with 20 bases sitting between them. The CDR3 DNA follows: TGCGCCAGCAGCGTGACAGATACTAAGGACACTCAGCCCCAGCATTTT. It translates to CASSVTDTKDTQPQHF.

Only a few counts were recorded for this clonotype. The gene calls are TRBV7-6 and TRBJ1-1, with 12 bases lining up with TRBD1. Unmatched junction bases numbered 5, after V lost 7 bases and J lost 2 bases. The CDR3 consists of 15 residues. The germline CDR1 and CDR2 sequences are SGHVS and FNYEAQ. In DNA form, the CDR3 reads TGTGCCAGCATGGGACAGGGGGCGTCCAACACTGAAGCTTTCTTT. Amino acids: CASMGQGASNTEAFF.